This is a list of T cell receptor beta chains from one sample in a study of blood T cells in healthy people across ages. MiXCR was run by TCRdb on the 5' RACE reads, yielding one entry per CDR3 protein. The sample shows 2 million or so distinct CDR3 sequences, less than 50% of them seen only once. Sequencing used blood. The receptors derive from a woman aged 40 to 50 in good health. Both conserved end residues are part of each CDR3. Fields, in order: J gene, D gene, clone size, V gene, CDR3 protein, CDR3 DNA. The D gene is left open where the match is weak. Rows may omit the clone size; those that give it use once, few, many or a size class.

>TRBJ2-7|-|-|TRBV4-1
CASSPRATGGLEQYF
TGCGCCAGCAGCCCCCGGGCTACGGGTGGTCTCGAGCAGTACTTC
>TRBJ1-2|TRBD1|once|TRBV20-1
CSAASGQGSYGYTF
TGCAGTGCTGCTTCGGGACAGGGATCTTATGGCTACACCTTC
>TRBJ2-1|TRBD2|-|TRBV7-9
CASSPGGLAGGPIEFF
TGTGCCAGCAGCCCAGGGGGACTAGCGGGGGGGCCGATAGAGTTCTTC
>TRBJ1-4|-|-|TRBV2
CASNLAGQQEKLFF
TGTGCCAGCAATCTCGCAGGGCAGCAGGAAAAACTGTTTTTT
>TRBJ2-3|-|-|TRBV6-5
CASSYLEMGLDTQYF
TGTGCCAGCAGTTACTTGGAGATGGGTTTAGATACGCAGTATTTT
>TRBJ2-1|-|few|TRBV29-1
CSVDPASNEQFF
TGCAGCGTTGACCCAGCGTCCAATGAGCAGTTCTTC
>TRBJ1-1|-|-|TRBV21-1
CASSIKAGMAFF
TGTGCCAGCAGCATCAAAGCAGGGATGGCTTTCTTT
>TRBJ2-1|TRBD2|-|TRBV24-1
CATSWAGESYNEQFF
TGTGCCACCAGTTGGGCGGGGGAATCCTACAATGAGCAGTTCTTC
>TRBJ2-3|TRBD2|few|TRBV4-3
CASSSRGTSGGAQYF
TGCGCCAGCAGCTCCCGGGGGACTAGCGGTGGGGCGCAGTATTTT
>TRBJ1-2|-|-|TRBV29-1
CSVEVPGLREGGYGYTF
TGCAGCGTTGAAGTCCCGGGCCTCAGGGAGGGAGGCTATGGCTACACCTTC
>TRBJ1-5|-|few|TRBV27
CASSWTGNQPQHF
TGTGCCAGCAGTTGGACAGGCAATCAGCCCCAGCATTTT
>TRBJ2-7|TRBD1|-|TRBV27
CASSSTGGKSYEQYF
TGTGCCAGCAGCTCGACAGGGGGGAAATCCTACGAGCAGTACTTC
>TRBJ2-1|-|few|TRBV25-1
CASSETEPYNEQFF
TGTGCCAGCAGTGAGACAGAACCCTACAATGAGCAGTTCTTC
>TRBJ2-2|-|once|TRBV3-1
CASSQVTTGELFF
TGTGCCAGCAGCCAAGTCACCACCGGGGAGCTGTTTTTT
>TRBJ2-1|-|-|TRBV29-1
CSVVATGTEYNEQFF
TGCAGCGTTGTCGCCACCGGGACGGAGTACAATGAGCAGTTCTTC
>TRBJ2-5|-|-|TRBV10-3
CAISGVAAGEETQYF
TGTGCCATCAGTGGGGTTGCGGCAGGGGAAGAGACCCAGTACTTC
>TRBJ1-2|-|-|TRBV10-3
CAISELGRQESGYTF
TGTGCCATCAGTGAGTTAGGGCGACAGGAGTCTGGCTACACCTTC
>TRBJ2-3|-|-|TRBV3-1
CASSQRGGRTETQYF
TGTGCCAGCAGTCAAAGGGGGGGCCGCACAGAGACGCAGTATTTT
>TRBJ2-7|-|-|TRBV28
CASCRGDSYEQYF
TGTGCCAGCTGTCGGGGAGATTCCTACGAGCAGTACTTC
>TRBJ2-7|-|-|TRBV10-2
CASSEGISRADHEQYF
TGCGCCAGCAGTGAAGGGATTTCGAGGGCTGATCACGAGCAGTACTTC
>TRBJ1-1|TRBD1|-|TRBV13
CASSDGQGLAEAFF
TGTGCCAGCAGCGACGGACAGGGTTTGGCTGAAGCTTTCTTT
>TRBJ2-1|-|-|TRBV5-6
CASSFAGANEQFF
TGTGCCAGCAGCTTCGCAGGGGCGAATGAGCAGTTCTTC
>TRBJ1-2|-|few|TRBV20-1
CSARDPGHYGYTF
TGCAGTGCTAGAGACCCGGGACACTATGGCTACACCTTC
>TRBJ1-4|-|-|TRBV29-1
CSVEAQNEKLFF
TGCAGCGTTGAAGCGCAGAATGAAAAACTGTTTTTT
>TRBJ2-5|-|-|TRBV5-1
CASSWGNGSGTETQYF
TGCGCCAGCAGCTGGGGAAATGGTTCGGGGACGGAGACCCAGTACTTC
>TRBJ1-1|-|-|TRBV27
CASSFNTLSTEAFF
TGTGCCAGCAGTTTTAACACCTTGAGCACTGAAGCTTTCTTT
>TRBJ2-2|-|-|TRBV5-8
CASSRGWQPTGTGELFF
TGTGCCAGCAGCCGCGGTTGGCAGCCGACGGGGACCGGGGAGCTGTTTTTT
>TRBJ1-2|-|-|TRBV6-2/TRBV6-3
CASSNSAGSYTF
TGTGCCAGCAGTAACAGTGCGGGGAGCTACACCTTC
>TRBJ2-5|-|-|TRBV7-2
CASSLDWQRQETQYF
TGTGCCAGCAGCTTAGATTGGCAGAGACAAGAGACCCAGTACTTC
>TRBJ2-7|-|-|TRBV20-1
CSARDLKGAYEQYF
TGCAGTGCTAGAGATTTAAAGGGGGCCTACGAGCAGTACTTC
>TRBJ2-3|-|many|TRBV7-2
CASSPRLSSTDTQYF
TGTGCCAGCAGCCCACGGCTGTCTAGCACAGATACGCAGTATTTT
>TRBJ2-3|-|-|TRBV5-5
CASSLYYLLRDTQYF
TGTGCCAGCAGCTTGTACTATCTCTTACGGGATACGCAGTATTTT
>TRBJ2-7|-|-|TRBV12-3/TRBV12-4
CASTTGTVSYGYEQYF
TGTGCCAGCACCACCGGGACGGTGTCCTACGGGTACGAGCAGTACTTC
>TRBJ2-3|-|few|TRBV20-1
CSASGSTQYF
TGCAGTGCTAGCGGGTCTACGCAGTATTTT